The 20 T cell receptor beta chains below were found in one sample sequenced in a study of OX40 agonist ivuxolimab in advanced cancers. Method: immunoSEQ multiplex PCR; TCRdb's copy keeps in-frame clones and lacks some. The sample consists of around 70,000 clones, around four fifths of them appearing once. Sequencing used CD4+ or CD8+ T cells sorted from blood, obtained in a trial of the OX40 agonist ivuxolimab. Receptors originate from an adult with an advanced solid tumor such as melanoma, head and neck, liver or kidney cancer.

The sample holds one count of this clone. This chain uses TRBV6-1 with TRBJ1-1; 7 nucleotides line up with TRBD1. The V gene's germline CDR1 is MNHNS and CDR2 SASEGT. J lost 9 bases, V lost 2 bases, and 6 bases had no gene match. CDR3 length equals 13 residues. CDR3: CASSETQGVKAFF. The CDR3 DNA is TGTGCCAGCAGTGAAACGCAGGGGGTGAAAGCTTTCTTT.

This clone showed up just once. The chain uses TRBV11-1 and TRBJ2-3; 8 nucleotides match TRBD1. Germline V lookup: CDR1 SGHAT, CDR2 FQDESV (reference sequence). This CDR3 is 15 amino acids long. V trimming: 5 bases; J trimming: 2 bases; junction bases outside the gene matches: 6. The CDR3 region has the DNA TGTGCCAGCAGCGCAGGGACAGGCCCCACAGATACGCAGTATTTT. It specifies CASSAGTGPTDTQYF.

This clone was recorded a few times. This chain uses TRBV19 with TRBJ2-7; D is uncertain. The V gene's germline CDR1 is LNHDA and CDR2 SQIVND (reference sequence). Trimming shortened V by 10 bases and J by 7 bases, and 20 bases separated the two germline ends. The CDR3 is 13 amino acids. CDR3 in amino acids: CATQEPNTLEQYV. The CDR3 nucleotides are TGTGCCACCCAGGAGCCGAATACGTTGGAGCAGTACGTC.

V is TRBV18 and J is TRBJ1-1, with no clear D. Germline lookup yields CDR1 KGHSH and CDR2 LQKENI. V lost 2 bases and J 4 bases, leaving 11 bases between the germline ends. The CDR3 has 14 amino acids. CDR3 sequence (DNA): TGTGCCAGCTCACCATACGGGGAACTCACTGAAGCTTTCTTT. Translating gives CASSPYGELTEAFF.

CDR3 nucleotide sequence: TGTGCCAGCAGTCGTGGACTAGCGGGGGTCTACGAGCAGTACTTC. Its protein product is CASSRGLAGVYEQYF. The rearrangement uses TRBV4-2 and TRBJ2-7, with 13 positions matching TRBD2. Germline trimming cut 6 bases from V and 3 bases from J; bases unmatched to any gene: 5. The germline V gene has CDR1 LGHNA and CDR2 YNFKEQ. This CDR3 spans 15 amino acids.

The genes are TRBV4-1 and TRBJ1-6; 7 bases are shared with TRBD1. This CDR3 region has 16 residues. The J segment lost 4 bases and the V segment lost 3 bases, leaving 6 bases of the junction unmatched. Germline CDR1 and CDR2: MGHRA and YSYEKL. The CDR3 region has the DNA TGCGCCAGCAGCCAGAACACGGGACAGTATAATTCACCCCTCCACTTT. Amino acids: CASSQNTGQYNSPLHF.

V is TRBV7-2 and J is TRBJ2-5, with TRBD2 matching over 8 bases. V gave up 5 bases and J gave up 2 bases; unmatched junction bases: 1. The germline V gene encodes CDR1 SGHTA and CDR2 FQGNSA. This CDR3 region has 13 residues. The CDR3 protein is CASSPGGQETQYF. DNA of the CDR3: TGTGCCAGCAGCCCGGGGGGGCAAGAGACCCAGTACTTC.

This sequence joins TRBV18 and TRBJ1-2; 8 bases line up with TRBD1. V lost 4 bases, J lost 3 bases, and 7 bases stayed unmatched. CDR3 length: 15 residues. Per germline, CDR1 KGHSH and CDR2 LQKENI. The CDR3 loop is CASSLVPGQDYGYTF. In DNA form, the CDR3 reads TGTGCCAGCTCACTCGTACCGGGACAGGACTATGGCTACACCTTC.

The V and J genes are TRBV19 and TRBJ2-1; no reliable D call. CDR3 length equals 12 residues. Trimming pared 5 bases from V and 5 bases from J, leaving 7 bases between. From germline, CDR1 is LNHDA and CDR2 SQIVND (reference sequence). CDR3 loop: CASSWTDNEQFF. DNA of the CDR3: TGTGCCAGTAGTTGGACGGACAATGAGCAGTTCTTC.

J is TRBJ2-7 and V is TRBV28; D gene ambiguous. Trimming cost V 7 bases and J 3 bases, with 16 bases left between them. The V gene's germline CDR1 is MDHEN and CDR2 SYDVKM. This CDR3 is 14 amino acids long. CDR3: CASTEPGPLYEQYF. CDR3 bases: TGTGCCAGCACCGAACCTGGGCCCCTCTACGAGCAGTACTTC.

The V call is TRBV19, the J call TRBJ2-1, with 11 bases that match TRBD2. CDR1 is LNHDA and CDR2 is SQIVND in the germline V gene (reference sequence). This CDR3 is 14 amino acids long. After removal of 8 bases from V and 7 bases from J, the junction contained 7 bases not matched to a gene. Written as DNA, the CDR3 is TGTGCCAGTCGAACTAGCGGGAGTGGGAATGAGCAGTTCTTC. Protein: CASRTSGSGNEQFF.

In this sample, this clone turned up once. CDR3 bases: TGTGCCAGCAGCTTCCAAAACGAGCAGTACTTC. Amino acids: CASSFQNEQYF. The chain employs TRBV7-3 and TRBJ2-7; D is unclear. V dropped 3 bases and J dropped 5 bases, with 5 bases sitting between them. The CDR3 sequence is 11 residues long. Germline loops: CDR1 SGHTA, CDR2 FQGTGA. Complete variable domain (other parts from reference TRBV7-3 and TRBJ2-7): GAGVSQTPSNKVTEKGKYVELRCDPISGHTALYWYRQSLGQGPEFLIYFQGTGAADDSGLPNDRFFAVRPEGSVSTLKIQRTERGDSAVYLCASSFQNEQYFGPGTRLTVT.

The gene calls are TRBV9 and TRBJ2-7, with 9 nucleotides matching TRBD1. The CDR3 is made up of 14 amino acids. Germline V gene sequence: CDR1 SGDLS, CDR2 YYNGEE. V lost 1 base to trimming and J lost 10 bases; unmatched junction nucleotides: 9. CDR3 sequence (DNA): TGTGCCAGCAGCGTATCGGGACAGGGAAATTTACAGTACTTC. Protein product: CASSVSGQGNLQYF.

The chain joins TRBV4-1 to TRBJ2-7, with D unresolved. Germline V lookup: CDR1 MGHRA, CDR2 YSYEKL. The CDR3 contains 13 residues. The germline V and J ends were trimmed by 1 base and 3 bases, with 7 bases remaining between them. The CDR3 reads CASSQVPGYEQYF. As DNA, the CDR3 is TGCGCCAGCAGCCAAGTCCCAGGCTACGAGCAGTACTTC.

The V and J genes are TRBV18 and TRBJ1-3; the D is unclear. The CDR3 extends over 20 amino acids. V lost 2 bases, J lost 0 bases, and 23 bases lay in between. Germline CDR1 is KGHSH and CDR2 is LQKENI. The CDR3 sequence is CASSPREALLKESSGNTIYF. DNA for the CDR3: TGTGCCAGCTCACCAAGGGAGGCCCTACTAAAGGAATCCTCTGGAAACACCATATATTTT.

The gene calls are TRBV7-2 and TRBJ2-7; D may be TRBD1 (6 bases). Germline values: CDR1 SGHTA, CDR2 FQGNSA. Trimming stripped 1 base from V and 3 bases from J, with 25 bases between. The length of the CDR3 is 19 residues. In DNA form, the CDR3 reads TGTGCCAGCAGCTTAGGGCCCTCACAGGGAAACCATCGTTTCTACGAGCAGTACTTC. The encoded protein is CASSLGPSQGNHRFYEQYF. The full variable domain, its missing parts supplied by reference TRBV7-2 and TRBJ2-7, is GAGVSQSPSNKVTEKGKDVELRCDPISGHTALYWYRQSLGQGLEFLIYFQGNSAPDKSGLPSDRFSAERTGGSVSTLTIQRTQQEDSAVYLCASSLGPSQGNHRFYEQYFGPGTRLTVT.

A single count supports this clone. V and J are TRBV14 and TRBJ2-5; 8 bases are shared with TRBD2. Germline V gene sequence: CDR1 SGHDN, CDR2 FVKESK. With 0 bases clipped from V and 2 bases from J, the junction kept 8 bases outside the gene matches. This CDR3 spans 17 amino acids. Here the CDR3 DNA reads TGTGCCAGCAGCCAAGAAATCGGGGGACTAGTACAAGAGACCCAGTACTTC. Protein product: CASSQEIGGLVQETQYF.

Concerning this clone itself: Different DNA sequences within this sample yield the same CDR3. The chain carries TRBV19 and TRBJ1-1, with TRBD1 matching over 7 bases. The CDR3 totals 13 residues. Germline V gene lookup returns CDR1 LNHDA and CDR2 SQIVND (reference sequence). V shed 3 bases and J 8 bases; nucleotides not matched to a gene: 6. CDR3 in amino acids: CASSIRGTEEAFF. CDR3 DNA: TGTGCCAGTAGTATTAGGGGGACAGAGGAAGCTTTCTTT. Based on the CDR3 plus reference TRBV19 and TRBJ1-1, the full variable domain is DGGITQSPKYLFRKEGQNVTLSCEQNLNHDAMYWYRQDPGQGLRLIYYSQIVNDFQKGDIAEGYSVSREKKESFPLTVTSAQKNPTAFYLCASSIRGTEEAFFGQGTRLTVV.

The rearrangement links TRBV6-6 to TRBJ2-7; D call uncertain. Per germline, CDR1 MNHNY and CDR2 SVGAGI (reference sequence). The CDR3 runs 13 residues. V was shortened by 8 bases and J by 6 bases, with 17 bases between the two germline ends. CDR3 nucleotide sequence: TGTGCCAGCCTTCAAGACGTTTTCCTCGAGCAGTACGTC. Protein sequence: CASLQDVFLEQYV.

This clone was picked up many times. The V gene is TRBV2, the J gene TRBJ2-7; TRBD2 aligns across 9 bases. Germline V gene sequence: CDR1 SNHLY, CDR2 FYNNEI. Unmatched junction bases numbered 12, after V lost 5 bases and J lost 4 bases. The CDR3 contains 16 residues. CDR3 sequence: CASSWGSSGSWYEQYF. The CDR3 DNA follows: TGTGCCAGCAGTTGGGGTAGTAGCGGGAGTTGGTACGAGCAGTACTTC.